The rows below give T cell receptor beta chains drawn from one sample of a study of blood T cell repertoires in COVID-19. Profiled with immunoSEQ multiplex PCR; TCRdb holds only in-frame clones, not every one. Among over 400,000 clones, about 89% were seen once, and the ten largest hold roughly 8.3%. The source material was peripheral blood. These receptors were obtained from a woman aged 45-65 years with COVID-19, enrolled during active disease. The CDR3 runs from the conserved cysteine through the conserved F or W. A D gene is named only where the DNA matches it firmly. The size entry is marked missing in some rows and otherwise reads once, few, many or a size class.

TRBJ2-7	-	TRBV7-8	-	CASTLLGNEQYF	TGTGCCAGCACCCTATTGGGCAACGAGCAGTACTTC
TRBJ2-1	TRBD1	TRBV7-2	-	CASSLGGQVYEQFF	TGTGCCAGCAGCTTAGGAGGACAGGTCTATGAGCAGTTCTTC
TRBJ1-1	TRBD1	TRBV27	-	CASSKNTGGIGNTEAFF	TGTGCCAGCAGTAAGAACACAGGGGGCATAGGGAACACTGAAGCTTTCTTT
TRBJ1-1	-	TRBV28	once	CASSRHNGAFF	TGTGCCAGCAGTAGACACAATGGGGCTTTCTTT
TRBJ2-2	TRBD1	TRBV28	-	CASSFPRTGLNTGELFF	TGTGCCAGCAGTTTCCCTAGGACAGGGTTAAACACCGGGGAGCTGTTTTTT
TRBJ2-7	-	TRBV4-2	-	CASSQAAGAGSYEQYF	TGTGCCAGCAGCCAAGCTGCGGGGGCAGGTTCCTACGAGCAGTACTTC
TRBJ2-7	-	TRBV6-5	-	CASSLDQISYEQYF	TGTGCCAGCAGCCTAGACCAAATCTCCTACGAGCAGTACTTC
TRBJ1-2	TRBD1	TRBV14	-	CAIGGQGPEDGYTF	TGTGCCATAGGAGGACAGGGCCCGGAGGATGGCTACACCTTC
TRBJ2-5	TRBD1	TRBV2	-	CASRHPTGGAQYF	TGTGCCAGCAGGCATCCTACAGGGGGCGCCCAGTACTTC
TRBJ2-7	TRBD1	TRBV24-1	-	CANFADRGKYYEQYF	TGTGCCAATTTCGCCGACAGGGGAAAGTACTACGAGCAGTACTTC
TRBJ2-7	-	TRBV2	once	CASSDAGLWYEQYF	TGTGCCAGCAGTGACGCAGGTCTCTGGTACGAGCAGTACTTC
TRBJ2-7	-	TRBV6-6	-	CASSYSGQSYEQYF	TGTGCCAGCAGTTACTCCGGACAGTCCTACGAGCAGTACTTC
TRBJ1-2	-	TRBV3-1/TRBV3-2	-	CASSPSDRRGYTF	TGTGCCAGCAGCCCCTCCGACAGAAGGGGCTACACCTTC
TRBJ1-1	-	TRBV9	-	CASSGAAPTEAFF	TGTGCCAGCAGCGGGGCAGCTCCCACTGAAGCTTTCTTT
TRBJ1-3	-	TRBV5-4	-	CASSLDAGVRSGNTIYF	TGTGCCAGCAGCCTGGACGCAGGGGTTCGGTCTGGAAACACCATATATTTT
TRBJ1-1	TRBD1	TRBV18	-	CASSPGQGGNTEAFF	TGTGCCAGCTCCCCAGGACAGGGGGGTAACACTGAAGCTTTCTTT
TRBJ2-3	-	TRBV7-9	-	CASSLGRTAGDTQYF	TGTGCCAGCAGCTTAGGGAGGACCGCCGGAGATACGCAGTATTTT
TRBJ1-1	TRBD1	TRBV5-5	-	CASSPEQGLTFF	TGTGCCAGCAGCCCTGAACAGGGGTTGACTTTCTTT
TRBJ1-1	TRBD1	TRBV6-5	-	CASKRQGEYTEAFF	TGTGCCAGCAAAAGACAGGGGGAGTACACTGAAGCTTTCTTT
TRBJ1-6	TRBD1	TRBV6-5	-	CASSYGTGRISPLHF	TGTGCCAGCAGTTACGGGACAGGTAGAATTTCACCCCTCCACTTT
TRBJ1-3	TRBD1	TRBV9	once	CASSVGTGGSGNTIYF	TGTGCCAGCAGCGTAGGGACAGGGGGCTCTGGAAACACCATATATTTT
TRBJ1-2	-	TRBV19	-	CASSIGRQEAYGYTF	TGTGCCAGTAGTATTGGTCGGCAGGAAGCCTATGGCTACACCTTC